A selection of T cell receptor beta chains follows, all from one sample in a study of T cells in Graves' hyperthyroidism and ophthalmopathy. TCRdb redid the calling of the multiplex PCR reads with MiXCR, one entry per CDR3 protein. The sample shows hundreds of thousands of distinct CDR3 sequences, roughly 22% of them seen only once. Source material: blood. The receptors stem from a woman aged 40 to 50 with Graves' ophthalmopathy. The CDR3 runs from the conserved cysteine through the conserved F or W. The order of the fields is V gene, J gene, clone size, D gene, CDR3 DNA, CDR3 protein. D genes are given only for firm matches. The size field is filled for only some rows; it gives once, few, many or a size class.

>TRBV20-1|TRBJ2-7|NA|NA
TGCAGTGCTGGAGGGCTCCTATACGAGCAGTACTTC
CSAGGLLYEQYF
>TRBV6-5|TRBJ1-5|many|NA
TGTGCCAGCAGCTTAACAGGGTTCAGGAATCAGCCCCAGCATTTT
CASSLTGFRNQPQHF
>TRBV30|TRBJ2-5|many|TRBD2
TGTGCCTGGAGTGTCTCCGGCGGGGGTTCGTCTAAGACCCAGTACTTC
CAWSVSGGGSSKTQYF
>TRBV28|TRBJ1-1|many|NA
TGTGCCAGCAGTTTACATGGGGGATTTATGAACACTGAAGCTTTCTTT
CASSLHGGFMNTEAFF
>TRBV6-2/TRBV6-3|TRBJ2-7|many|TRBD2
TGTGCCAGCAGTTACACGAGGACTAGCGGGAGGGCCTGGTACGAGCAGTACTTC
CASSYTRTSGRAWYEQYF
>TRBV24-1|TRBJ2-3|many|TRBD1
TGTGCCACCAGTGATTGGGGGACAGCGAACACAGATACGCAGTATTTT
CATSDWGTANTDTQYF
>TRBV27|TRBJ2-7|many|TRBD2
TGTGCCAGCAGTTTACAAGGGACTAGCGGTTCCATACTGAGGGAGCAGTACTTC
CASSLQGTSGSILREQYF
>TRBV7-2|TRBJ2-5|few|NA
TGTGCCAGCAGCTTTTGGGTGGGCGAGACCCAGTACTTC
CASSFWVGETQYF
>TRBV27|TRBJ2-5|many|TRBD2
TGTGCCAGCAGTTCGGCTAGCGGGTTTCAAGAGACCCAGTACTTC
CASSSASGFQETQYF
>TRBV5-6|TRBJ1-1|NA|NA
TGTGCCAGCAGCTGGAGGCCAGGGAACACTGAAGCTTTCTTT
CASSWRPGNTEAFF
>TRBV27|TRBJ2-5|NA|NA
TGTGCCAGGAGTCCGACGATCCAAGAGACGCAGTACTTC
CARSPTIQETQYF
>TRBV28|TRBJ2-7|NA|TRBD1
TGTGCCAGCAGCCGGAGGACAGGGGGCTATAGTGAGCAGTACTTC
CASSRRTGGYSEQYF
>TRBV19|TRBJ1-3|many|NA
TGTGCCAGTAGTGGGGTCACCTCTGGAAACACCATATATTTT
CASSGVTSGNTIYF
>TRBV13|TRBJ2-7|many|NA
TGTGCCAGCAGCTCAAAGTTGTCCGAGCAGTACTTC
CASSSKLSEQYF
>TRBV6-5|TRBJ1-5|few|NA
TGTGCCAGCAGTTCGGACGGATTCAATCAGCCCCAGCATTTT
CASSSDGFNQPQHF
>TRBV5-1|TRBJ1-2|NA|NA
TGCGCCAGCAGCTTTGACAGTTCTCGATCCTATGGCTACACCTTC
CASSFDSSRSYGYTF
>TRBV6-1|TRBJ1-2|NA|NA
TGTGCCAGCAAAAGAGGGGGGAGGGGCATCTATGGCTACACCTTC
CASKRGGRGIYGYTF
>TRBV12-3/TRBV12-4|TRBJ1-2|NA|TRBD1
TGTGCCAGCAGCAGTGGGGACAGGGGGCAACACTATGGCTACACCTTC
CASSSGDRGQHYGYTF
>TRBV28|TRBJ1-2|NA|NA
TGTGCCAGCAGCAGATCAGGCTTCCCTTGGGGTTATGGCTACACCTTC
CASSRSGFPWGYGYTF
>TRBV20-1|TRBJ2-5|NA|TRBD1
TGCAGTGCTAGACATAAGGACAGGATTCAAGAGACCCAGTACTTC
CSARHKDRIQETQYF
>TRBV5-4|TRBJ2-7|NA|TRBD1
TGTGCCAGCAGCATAGGACAGGAGAGGTTCTACGAGCAGTACTTC
CASSIGQERFYEQYF
>TRBV6-1|TRBJ2-7|NA|NA
TGTGCCAGCAGTGAAGCGACACACACAGGGTTGGTCTACGAGCAGTACTTC
CASSEATHTGLVYEQYF
>TRBV28|TRBJ2-2|many|NA
TGTGCCAGCAGACGGGCCCAGGGTTTACCGAACACCGGGGAGCTGTTTTTT
CASRRAQGLPNTGELFF
>TRBV3-1|TRBJ2-7|many|TRBD1
TGTGCCAGCAGCGACAGGGGGAACTCCTACGAGCAGTACTTC
CASSDRGNSYEQYF
>TRBV9|TRBJ2-5|NA|TRBD1
TGTGCCAGCAGCGCCGTGACAGGGGGCGGCGAGACCCAGTACTTC
CASSAVTGGGETQYF
>TRBV29-1|TRBJ2-7|many|TRBD2
TGCAGCGCTGGACTAGCGGGAGACGGCGAGCAGTACTTC
CSAGLAGDGEQYF
>TRBV12-5|TRBJ1-1|many|TRBD1
TGTGCTAGTGGTAAGGGACAGGGGGCCTTCGGGAACACTGAAGCTTTCTTT
CASGKGQGAFGNTEAFF
>TRBV28|TRBJ2-1|many|TRBD2
TGTGCCATCCCCGGGGGGGGTCGGAATGAGCAGTTCTTC
CAIPGGGRNEQFF
>TRBV2|TRBJ2-7|many|NA
TGTGCCAGCAGTGAACATCGACAGCCCTCCTACGAGCAGTACTTC
CASSEHRQPSYEQYF
>TRBV7-9|TRBJ2-5|many|NA
TGTGCCAGCAGCTTAAAAAGGGATCAAGAGACCCAGTACTTC
CASSLKRDQETQYF
>TRBV7-2|TRBJ1-6|NA|NA
TGTGCCAGCAGCGCCCGGACAGAACGCTATAATTCACCCCTCCACTTT
CASSARTERYNSPLHF
>TRBV7-2|TRBJ2-7|many|NA
TGTGCCAGCAGCTTAAGCGAGCTAGGGGGGGAGCAGTACTTC
CASSLSELGGEQYF
>TRBV20-1|TRBJ2-7|many|TRBD2
TGCAGTGCTAGAGCTGCCGGGACTAGCTTCTACGAGCAGTACTTC
CSARAAGTSFYEQYF
>TRBV6-5|TRBJ2-2|many|NA
TGTGCCAGCAGTTACATCAGGACTTCAACCGGGGAGCTGTTTTTT
CASSYIRTSTGELFF
>TRBV6-2/TRBV6-3|TRBJ2-5|NA|NA
TGTGCCAGCAGTTATGTTGAGACCCAGTACTTC
CASSYVETQYF
>TRBV24-1|TRBJ2-2|NA|NA
TGTGCCACCAGTGATCCGACAAAAATGAACACCGGGGAGCTGTTTTTT
CATSDPTKMNTGELFF
>TRBV7-9|TRBJ2-7|many|NA
TGTGCCAGCAGCTGGGGTTCGGGCTACGAGCAGTACTTC
CASSWGSGYEQYF
>TRBV14|TRBJ2-7|many|NA
TGTGCCAGCAGCCCCCTTTCACGAAAAGAGTACGAGCAGTACTTC
CASSPLSRKEYEQYF
>TRBV29-1|TRBJ2-7|many|NA
TGCAGCGTTGAAGTTGCCCTGCCGGGACTCAAGCTCTACGAGCAGTACTTC
CSVEVALPGLKLYEQYF
>TRBV6-2/TRBV6-3|TRBJ2-7|NA|TRBD2
TGTGCCAGCAGTTACCGGCGGACTAGCGGGATTGACGAGCAGTACTTC
CASSYRRTSGIDEQYF
>TRBV28|TRBJ1-2|many|TRBD1
TGTGCCAGCAGTGGAAGTTCCGGGGACAGCATTTCTTTTTATGGCTACACCTTC
CASSGSSGDSISFYGYTF
>TRBV20-1|TRBJ1-1|many|NA
TGCAGTCAAGAGGTGACGAACACTGAAGCTTTCTTT
CSQEVTNTEAFF